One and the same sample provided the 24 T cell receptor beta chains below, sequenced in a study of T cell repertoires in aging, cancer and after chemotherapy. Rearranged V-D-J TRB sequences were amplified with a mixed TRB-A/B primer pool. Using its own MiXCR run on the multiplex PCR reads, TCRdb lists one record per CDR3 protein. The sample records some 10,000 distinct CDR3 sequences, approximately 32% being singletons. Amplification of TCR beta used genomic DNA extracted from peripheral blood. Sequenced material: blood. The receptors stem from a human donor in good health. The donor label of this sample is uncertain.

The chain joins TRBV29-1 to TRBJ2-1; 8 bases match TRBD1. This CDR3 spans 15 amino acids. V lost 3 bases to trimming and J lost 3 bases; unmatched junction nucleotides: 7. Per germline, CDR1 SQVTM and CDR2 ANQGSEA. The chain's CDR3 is CSVDVAGGGYNEQFF. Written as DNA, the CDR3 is TGCAGCGTTGATGTCGCAGGGGGCGGCTACAATGAGCAGTTCTTC.

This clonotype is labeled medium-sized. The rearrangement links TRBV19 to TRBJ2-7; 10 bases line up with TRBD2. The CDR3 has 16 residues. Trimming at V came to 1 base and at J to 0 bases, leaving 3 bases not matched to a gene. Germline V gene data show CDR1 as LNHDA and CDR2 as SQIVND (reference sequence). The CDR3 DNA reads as TGTGCCAGTAGTATAGGGAGCGGGAGGGCCTCCTACGAGCAGTACTTC. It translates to CASSIGSGRASYEQYF.

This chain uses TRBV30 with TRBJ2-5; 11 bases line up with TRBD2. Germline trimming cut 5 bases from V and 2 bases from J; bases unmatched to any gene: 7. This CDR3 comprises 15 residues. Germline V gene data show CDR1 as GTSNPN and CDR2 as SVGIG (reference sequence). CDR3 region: CAWGGGLADQETQYF. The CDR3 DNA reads TGTGCCTGGGGGGGGGGACTAGCGGATCAAGAGACCCAGTACTTC. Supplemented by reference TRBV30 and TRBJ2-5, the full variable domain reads SQTIHQWPATLVQPVGSPLSLECTVEGTSNPNLYWYRQAAGRGLQLLFYSVGIGQISSEVPQNLSASRPQDRQFILSSKKLLLSDSGFYLCAWGGGLADQETQYFGPGTRLLVL.

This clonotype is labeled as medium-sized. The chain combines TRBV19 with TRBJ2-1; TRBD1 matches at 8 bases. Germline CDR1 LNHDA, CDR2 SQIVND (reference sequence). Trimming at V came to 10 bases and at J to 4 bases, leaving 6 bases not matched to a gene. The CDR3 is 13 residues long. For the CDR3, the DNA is TGTGCCACCTCGGACAGGGAATACAATGAGCAGTTCTTC. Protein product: CATSDREYNEQFF. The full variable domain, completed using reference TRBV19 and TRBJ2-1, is DGGITQSPKYLFRKEGQNVTLSCEQNLNHDAMYWYRQDPGQGLRLIYYSQIVNDFQKGDIAEGYSVSREKKESFPLTVTSAQKNPTAFYLCATSDREYNEQFFGPGTRLTVL.

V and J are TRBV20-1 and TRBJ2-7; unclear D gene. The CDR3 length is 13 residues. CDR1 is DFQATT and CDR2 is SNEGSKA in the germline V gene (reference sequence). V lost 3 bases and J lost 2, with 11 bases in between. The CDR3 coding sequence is TGCAGTGCTAGGCCCTCACCAGCCTACGAGCAGTACTTC. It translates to CSARPSPAYEQYF.

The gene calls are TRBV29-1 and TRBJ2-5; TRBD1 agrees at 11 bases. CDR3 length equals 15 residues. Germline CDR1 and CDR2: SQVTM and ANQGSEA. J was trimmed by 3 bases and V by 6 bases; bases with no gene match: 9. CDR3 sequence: CSVGVGQGVKETQYF. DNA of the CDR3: TGCAGCGTAGGTGTGGGACAGGGGGTGAAAGAGACCCAGTACTTC.

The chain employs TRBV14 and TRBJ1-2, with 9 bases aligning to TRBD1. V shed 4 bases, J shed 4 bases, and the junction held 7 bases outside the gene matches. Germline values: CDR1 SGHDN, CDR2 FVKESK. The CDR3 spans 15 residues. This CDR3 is CASSLAGTGPYGYTF. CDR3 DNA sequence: TGTGCCAGCAGCCTAGCCGGGACAGGGCCCTATGGCTACACCTTC.

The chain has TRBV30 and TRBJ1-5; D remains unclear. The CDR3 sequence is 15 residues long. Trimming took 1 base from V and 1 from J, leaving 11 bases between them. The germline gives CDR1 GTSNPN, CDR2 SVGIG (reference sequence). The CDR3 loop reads CAWSGGLGSNQPQHF. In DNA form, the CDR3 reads TGTGCCTGGAGTGGGGGATTGGGAAGCAATCAGCCCCAGCATTTT.

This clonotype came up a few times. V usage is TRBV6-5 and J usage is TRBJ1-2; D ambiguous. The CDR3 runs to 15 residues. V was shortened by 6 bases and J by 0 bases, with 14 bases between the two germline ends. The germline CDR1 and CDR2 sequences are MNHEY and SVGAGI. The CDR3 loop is CASSPVGTSNYGYTF. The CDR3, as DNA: TGTGCCAGCAGCCCGGTTGGTACTTCTAACTATGGCTACACCTTC.

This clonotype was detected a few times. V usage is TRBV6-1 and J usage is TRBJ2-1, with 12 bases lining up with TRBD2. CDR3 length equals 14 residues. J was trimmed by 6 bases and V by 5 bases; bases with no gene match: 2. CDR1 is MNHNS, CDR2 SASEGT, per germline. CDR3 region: CASSPSGRANEQFF. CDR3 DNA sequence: TGTGCCAGCAGTCCTAGCGGGAGGGCCAATGAGCAGTTCTTC.

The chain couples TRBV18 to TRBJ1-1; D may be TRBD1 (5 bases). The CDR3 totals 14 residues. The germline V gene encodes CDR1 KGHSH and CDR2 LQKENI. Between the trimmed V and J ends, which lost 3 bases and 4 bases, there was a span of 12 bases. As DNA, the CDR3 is TGTGCCAGCTCACCTACCAATAGGGGCACTGAAGCTTTCTTT. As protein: CASSPTNRGTEAFF.

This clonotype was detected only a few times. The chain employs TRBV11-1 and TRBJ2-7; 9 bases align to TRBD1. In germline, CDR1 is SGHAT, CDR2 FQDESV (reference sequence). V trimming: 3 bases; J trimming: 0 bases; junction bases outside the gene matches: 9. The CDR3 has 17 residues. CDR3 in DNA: TGTGCCAGCAGCTTGGGACAGGGCGGTCCTACCTCCTACGAGCAGTACTTC. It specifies CASSLGQGGPTSYEQYF.

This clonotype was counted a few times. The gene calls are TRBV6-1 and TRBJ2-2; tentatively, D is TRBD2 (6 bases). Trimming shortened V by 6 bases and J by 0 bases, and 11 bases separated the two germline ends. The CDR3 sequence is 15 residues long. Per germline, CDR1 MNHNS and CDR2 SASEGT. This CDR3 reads CASRTRLANTGELFF. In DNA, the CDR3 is TGTGCCAGCAGAACGAGACTAGCGAACACCGGGGAGCTGTTTTTT.

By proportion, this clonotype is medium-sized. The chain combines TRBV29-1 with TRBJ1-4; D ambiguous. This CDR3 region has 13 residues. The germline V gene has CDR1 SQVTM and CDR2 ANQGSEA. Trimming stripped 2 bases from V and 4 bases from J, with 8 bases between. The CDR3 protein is CSVETSYNEKLFF. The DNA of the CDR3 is TGCAGCGTTGAAACATCCTATAATGAAAAACTGTTTTTT.

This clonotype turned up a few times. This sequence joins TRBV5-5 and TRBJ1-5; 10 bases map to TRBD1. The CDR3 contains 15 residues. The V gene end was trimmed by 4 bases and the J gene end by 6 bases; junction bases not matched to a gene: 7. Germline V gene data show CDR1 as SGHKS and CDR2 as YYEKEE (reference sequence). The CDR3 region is CASSDWTGGSQPQHF. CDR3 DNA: TGTGCCAGCAGCGACTGGACAGGGGGGTCTCAGCCCCAGCATTTT.

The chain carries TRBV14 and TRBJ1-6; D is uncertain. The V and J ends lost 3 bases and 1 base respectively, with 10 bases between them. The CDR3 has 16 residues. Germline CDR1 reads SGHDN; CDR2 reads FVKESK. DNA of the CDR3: TGTGCCAGCAGCCATACGGCTTCGTCCTATAATTCACCCCTCCACTTT. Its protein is CASSHTASSYNSPLHF. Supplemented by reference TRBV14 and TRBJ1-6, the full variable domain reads EAGVTQFPSHSVIEKGQTVTLRCDPISGHDNLYWYRRVMGKEIKFLLHFVKESKQDESGMPNNRFLAERTGGTYSTLKVQPAELEDSGVYFCASSHTASSYNSPLHFGNGTRLTVT.

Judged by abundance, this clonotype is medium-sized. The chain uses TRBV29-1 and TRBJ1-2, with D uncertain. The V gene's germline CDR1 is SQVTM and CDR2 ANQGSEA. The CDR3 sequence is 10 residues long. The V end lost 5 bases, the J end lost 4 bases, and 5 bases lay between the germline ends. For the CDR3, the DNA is TGCAGCGTTTCAGGCTATGGCTACACCTTC. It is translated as CSVSGYGYTF.

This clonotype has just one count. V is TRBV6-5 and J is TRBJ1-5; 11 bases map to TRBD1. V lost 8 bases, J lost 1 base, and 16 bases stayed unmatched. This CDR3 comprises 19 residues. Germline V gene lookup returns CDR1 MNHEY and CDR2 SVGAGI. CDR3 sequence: CASGTSGTGGLRSNQPQHF. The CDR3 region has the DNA TGTGCCAGCGGAACATCCGGGACAGGGGGTCTAAGGAGCAATCAGCCCCAGCATTTT.

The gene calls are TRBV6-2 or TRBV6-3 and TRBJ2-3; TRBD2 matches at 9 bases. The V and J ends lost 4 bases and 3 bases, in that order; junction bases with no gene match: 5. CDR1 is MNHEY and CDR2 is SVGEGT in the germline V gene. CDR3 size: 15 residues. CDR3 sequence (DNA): TGTGCCAGCAGTTCTATAGCGGGAGATACAGATACGCAGTATTTT. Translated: CASSSIAGDTDTQYF.

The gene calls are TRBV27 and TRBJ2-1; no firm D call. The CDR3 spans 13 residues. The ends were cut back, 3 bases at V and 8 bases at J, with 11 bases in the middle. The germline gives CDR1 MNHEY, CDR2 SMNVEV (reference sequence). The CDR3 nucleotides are TGTGCCAGCAGTTTTAAGGGTTGGGATGAGCAGTTCTTC. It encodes CASSFKGWDEQFF.

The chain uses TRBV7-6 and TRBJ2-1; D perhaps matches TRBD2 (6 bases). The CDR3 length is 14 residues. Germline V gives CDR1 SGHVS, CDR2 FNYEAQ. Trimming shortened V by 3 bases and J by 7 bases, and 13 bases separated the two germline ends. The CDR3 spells CASSFGGSGNEQFF. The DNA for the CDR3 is TGTGCCAGCAGCTTTGGAGGGAGTGGGAATGAGCAGTTCTTC.

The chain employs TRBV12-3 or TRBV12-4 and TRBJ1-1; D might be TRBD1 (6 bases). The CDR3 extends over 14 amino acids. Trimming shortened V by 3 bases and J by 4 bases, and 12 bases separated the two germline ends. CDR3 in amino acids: CASSFQGPITEAFF. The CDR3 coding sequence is TGTGCCAGCAGTTTTCAGGGGCCAATCACTGAAGCTTTCTTT.

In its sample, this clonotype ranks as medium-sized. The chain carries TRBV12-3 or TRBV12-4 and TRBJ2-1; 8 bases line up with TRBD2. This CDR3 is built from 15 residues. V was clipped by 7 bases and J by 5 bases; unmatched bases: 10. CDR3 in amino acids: CASKYSGIRDNEQFF. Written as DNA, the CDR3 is TGTGCCAGCAAATATAGCGGGATACGAGACAATGAGCAGTTCTTC.

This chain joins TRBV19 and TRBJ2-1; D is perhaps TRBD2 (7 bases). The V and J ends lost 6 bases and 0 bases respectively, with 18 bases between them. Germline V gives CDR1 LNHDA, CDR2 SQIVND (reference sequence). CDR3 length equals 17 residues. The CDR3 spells CASRQGLSGNSYNEQFF. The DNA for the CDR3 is TGTGCCAGTAGACAGGGACTATCGGGGAACTCCTACAATGAGCAGTTCTTC.